This T cell receptor beta chain was identified in a study of T cell repertoires in cytomegalovirus infection. TCRdb independently ran MiXCR on the reads; one entry per CDR3 protein. The sample includes almost 550,000 distinct CDR3 sequences, more than 15% seen only once; the top ten take more than 20%. Sequenced material: CD8+ T cells from PBMCs. The sequence was obtained from a human donor in good health (CMV status not recorded). Some clones in this sample may be carry-over from other donors' samples.

The CDR3 sequence: CASSLGDFTPTGFGSGYTF. Here the CDR3 DNA reads TGTGCCAGCAGCTTAGGGGACTTCACTCCGACAGGGTTTGGTAGTGGCTACACCTTC. The chain links TRBV7-2 to TRBJ1-2, with 7 bases matching TRBD1. CDR1 is SGHTA, CDR2 FQGNSA, per germline. Unmatched junction bases numbered 21, after V lost 1 base and J lost 7 bases. The CDR3 sequence is 19 residues long.